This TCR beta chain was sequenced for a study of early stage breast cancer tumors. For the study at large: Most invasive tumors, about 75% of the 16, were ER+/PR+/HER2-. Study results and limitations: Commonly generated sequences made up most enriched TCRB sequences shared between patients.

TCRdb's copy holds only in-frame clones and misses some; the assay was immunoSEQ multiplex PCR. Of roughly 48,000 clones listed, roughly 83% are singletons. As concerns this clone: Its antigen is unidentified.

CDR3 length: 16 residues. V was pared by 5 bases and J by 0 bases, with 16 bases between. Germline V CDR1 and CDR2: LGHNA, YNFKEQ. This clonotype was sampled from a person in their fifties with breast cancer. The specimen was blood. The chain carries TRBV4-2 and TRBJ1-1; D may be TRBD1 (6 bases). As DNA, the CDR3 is TGTGCCAGCAGCGCGCAACCCGGGACACTGAACACTGAAGCTTTCTTT. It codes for CASSAQPGTLNTEAFF.